The clone carrying this T cell receptor beta chain turned up a few times. Its antigen is currently unknown. The data belong to a study of blood T cells in healthy people across ages. Background on the study: Every two T cells gave about one barcoded beta molecule via template switching. Study conclusions and caveats: A roughly linear age-dependent decrease characterized TCR beta diversity per million T cells.

Combining a sample-barcoded 5' primer with a J-beta primer mix, a second PCR ran for 7 to 11 cycles. A template-switch adaptor with 12 random nucleotides tagged each cDNA molecule. MiXCR was run by TCRdb on the 5' RACE reads, yielding one entry per CDR3 protein. The sample holds hundreds of thousands of distinct CDR3 sequences, just over 55% seen once. V was shortened by 1 base and J by 0 bases, with 11 bases between the two germline ends. The CDR3 extends over 16 amino acids. CDR1 is SGHRS, CDR2 YFSETQ, per germline. The sequencing input was blood. The chain is built from TRBV5-1 and TRBJ2-1; D is possibly TRBD2 (6 bases). This receptor was taken from a middle-aged man in good health. Written as DNA, the CDR3 is TGCGCCAGCAGCTTGCAAGGGAGGAGCTCCTACAATGAGCAGTTCTTC. Encoded protein: CASSLQGRSSYNEQFF.